Below are 8 T cell receptor beta chains sequenced from a single sample in a study of graft-versus-host responses after intestinal transplantation. Sequencing was performed with immunoSEQ multiplex PCR; in TCRdb, only in-frame clones are kept and a portion is missing. The data hold about 71,000 clones, with approximately 96% observed a single time. These receptors' antigens are unknown. The sequencing here drew on unstimulated CD8+ T cells sorted from spleen or lymph node cells, taken before intestinal transplant. Receptors were obtained from a human donor who received an intestinal transplant.

The chain uses TRBV9 and TRBJ2-1; 10 bases match TRBD2. Per germline, CDR1 SGDLS and CDR2 YYNGEE. Trimming took 0 bases from V and 4 from J; bases not matched to a gene: 4. This CDR3 is built from 16 residues. DNA for the CDR3: TGTGCCAGCAGCGTAGTGGAGCGGGAGGGTTACAATGAGCAGTTCTTC. This gives the protein CASSVVEREGYNEQFF.

The gene calls are TRBV27 and TRBJ2-1; TRBD2 aligns across 7 bases. The V gene's germline CDR1 is MNHEY and CDR2 SMNVEV (reference sequence). Unmatched junction bases numbered 7, after V lost 10 bases and J lost 10 bases. There are 11 residues in the CDR3. This CDR3 reads CATSRRGEQFF. CDR3 nucleotides: TGTGCCACCTCAAGGCGGGGGGAGCAGTTCTTC.

CDR3 DNA sequence: TGTGCCAGCAGGCGGGCCCTCTACAATGAGCAGTTCTTC. This translates into CASRRALYNEQFF. This chain joins TRBV27 and TRBJ2-1; the D gene is possibly TRBD2 (5 bases). The CDR3 spans 13 residues. Germline V gives CDR1 MNHEY, CDR2 SMNVEV (reference sequence). Trimming removed 6 bases at V and 3 bases at J, with 9 bases between.

The V and J genes are TRBV6-5 and TRBJ2-1; D gene ambiguous. The length of the CDR3 is 16 residues. CDR1 is MNHEY and CDR2 is SVGAGI in the germline V gene. Trimming pared 2 bases from V and 0 bases from J, leaving 11 bases between. The CDR3 region has the DNA TGTGCCAGCAGTTACGTCTGGGGAAGCTCCTACAATGAGCAGTTCTTC. Translated, it gives CASSYVWGSSYNEQFF.

The V call is TRBV10-3, the J call TRBJ1-1, with 9 positions matching TRBD1. CDR1 and CDR2 (germline): ENHRY, SYGVKD. The CDR3 is 17 amino acids. Trimming removed 4 bases from V and 0 bases from J; junction bases left unmatched: 9. The CDR3 protein is CAISAPGTGTMNTEAFF. Here the CDR3 DNA reads TGTGCCATCAGTGCGCCCGGGACAGGGACGATGAACACTGAAGCTTTCTTT.

This chain connects TRBV6-6 to TRBJ2-7; TRBD2 matches at 14 bases. Trimming removed 4 bases from V and 7 bases from J; junction bases left unmatched: 6. Per germline, CDR1 MNHNY and CDR2 SVGAGI (reference sequence). This CDR3 is 15 amino acids long. The CDR3 nucleotides read TGTGCCAGCAGTTTCCGACTAGCGGGAGGGGAGGAGCAGTACTTC. Amino acids: CASSFRLAGGEEQYF.

V and J are TRBV9 and TRBJ1-2; D is unclear. The germline V gene has CDR1 SGDLS and CDR2 YYNGEE. V gave up 3 bases and J gave up 4 bases, with 4 bases separating them. The CDR3 runs to 11 residues. The CDR3 DNA reads as TGTGCCAGCAGCGGGTCCTATGGCTACACCTTC. As protein: CASSGSYGYTF. Together with reference TRBV9 and TRBJ1-2, the CDR3 gives the full variable domain: DSGVTQTPKHLITATGQRVTLRCSPRSGDLSVYWYQQSLDQGLQFLIQYYNGEERAKGNILERFSAQQFPDLHSELNLSSLELGDSALYFCASSGSYGYTFGSGTRLTVV.

This chain joins TRBV15 and TRBJ2-2, with 9 bases identical to TRBD1. Germline V CDR1 and CDR2: LNHNV, YYDKDF (reference sequence). The V and J ends lost 5 bases and 7 bases, in that order; junction bases with no gene match: 5. The length of the CDR3 is 14 residues. CDR3 in amino acids: CATSPTGGGGELFF. DNA for the CDR3: TGTGCCACCAGCCCGACAGGGGGTGGCGGGGAGCTGTTTTTT.